This entry describes one T cell receptor (beta chain). Its specificity is unknown. This likely stems from a read error, as it lies one base from a far larger clone. Arm-PCR of CDR3 regions and iRepertoire HTBI primers were the basis on which TCR beta libraries were built. Source study methods: From all samples, identification returned 14 TRBJ and just over 60 TRBV segments. TCRdb redid the calling of the multiplex PCR reads with MiXCR, one entry per CDR3 protein. These V and J calls are TCRdb output, not the study's own analysis. Here the sample spans about 320,000 distinct CDR3 sequences, 18% being singletons. The data were obtained in a study of regulatory T cells in long-lasting Graves disease. Study-level results: The study found persistent patients shared more public clonotypes (more than 2,500) than new patients (just over 950).

The germline V gene encodes CDR1 MNHEY and CDR2 SMNVEV (reference sequence). This CDR3 comprises 14 residues. V lost 5 bases to trimming and J lost 3 bases; unmatched junction nucleotides: 6. Time point specified: newly diagnosed GD, antithyroid drugs for less than 3 months. PBMC-extracted RNA yielded the TCR library. Diagnosis followed American Thyroid Association guidelines for Graves' disease. Sequencing was performed on peripheral blood mononuclear cells (PBMCs), taken at new diagnosis, from a patient treated with antithyroid drugs. This chain links TRBV27 with TRBJ2-7, with 8 positions matching TRBD2. The sequence came from a female donor with Graves disease. CDR3 residues: CASSDGTRVYEQYF. CDR3 DNA sequence: TGTGCCAGCAGTGACGGGACTAGAGTCTACGAGCAGTACTTC.